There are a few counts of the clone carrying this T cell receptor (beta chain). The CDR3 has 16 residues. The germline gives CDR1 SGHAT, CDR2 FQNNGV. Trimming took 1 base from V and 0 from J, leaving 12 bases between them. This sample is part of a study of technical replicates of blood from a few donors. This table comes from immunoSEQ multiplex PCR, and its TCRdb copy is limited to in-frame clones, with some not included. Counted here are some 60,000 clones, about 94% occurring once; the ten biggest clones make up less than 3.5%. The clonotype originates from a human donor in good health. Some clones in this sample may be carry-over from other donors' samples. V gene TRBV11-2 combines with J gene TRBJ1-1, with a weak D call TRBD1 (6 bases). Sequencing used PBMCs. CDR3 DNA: TGTGCCAGCAGCTTAGGGGCAGGACAGATGAACACTGAAGCTTTCTTT. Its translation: CASSLGAGQMNTEAFF.